These 4 T cell receptor beta chains came from one sample sequenced in a study of cytomegalovirus exposure and HLA in healthy donors. The PCR contained 60 Vbeta and 13 Jbeta primers. Sequencing was performed with immunoSEQ multiplex PCR; in TCRdb, only in-frame clones are kept and a portion is missing. The sample holds under 200,000 clones, approximately 67% seen once. The sequenced sample was PBMCs. The receptors derive from a young woman in good health and CMV-seropositive.

This clone was recorded only once. This chain joins TRBV27 and TRBJ2-3, with D possibly matching TRBD1 (6 bases). This CDR3 is 12 amino acids long. Per the germline V gene, CDR1 is MNHEY and CDR2 is SMNVEV (reference sequence). V was cut by 8 bases and J by 1 base, with 7 bases left in between. The CDR3 DNA is TGTGCCAGCTCAGGGGGCACAGATACGCAGTATTTT. It yields the protein CASSGGTDTQYF.

This clone came up a few times. This rearrangement joins TRBV20-1 to TRBJ2-2, with a weak D call TRBD2 (5 bases). V was clipped by 6 bases and J by 12 bases, with 14 bases between them. This CDR3 has 11 amino acids. Germline assignment: CDR1 DFQATT and CDR2 SNEGSKA (reference sequence). The DNA for the CDR3 is TGCAGTGCGCCAGAACGGGATAAGCTGTTTTTT. Translating gives CSAPERDKLFF.

V usage is TRBV5-6 and J usage is TRBJ2-7; tentative D call: TRBD1 (5 bases). Germline values: CDR1 SGHDT, CDR2 YYEEEE. The CDR3 runs to 15 residues. Trimming shortened V by 2 bases and J by 2 bases, and 14 bases separated the two germline ends. The CDR3 coding sequence is TGTGCCAGCAGCTTTGGGAATACAGGCCCCTACGAGCAGTACTTC. Translating gives CASSFGNTGPYEQYF.

This rearrangement joins TRBV5-1 to TRBJ2-1, with TRBD1 matching over 7 bases. The CDR3 loop spans 13 amino acids. Germline CDR1 SGHRS, CDR2 YFSETQ. V trimming: 3 bases; J trimming: 6 bases; junction bases outside the gene matches: 3. The CDR3 is CASSSGQANEQFF. For the CDR3, the DNA is TGCGCCAGCAGCTCCGGACAGGCCAATGAGCAGTTCTTC.